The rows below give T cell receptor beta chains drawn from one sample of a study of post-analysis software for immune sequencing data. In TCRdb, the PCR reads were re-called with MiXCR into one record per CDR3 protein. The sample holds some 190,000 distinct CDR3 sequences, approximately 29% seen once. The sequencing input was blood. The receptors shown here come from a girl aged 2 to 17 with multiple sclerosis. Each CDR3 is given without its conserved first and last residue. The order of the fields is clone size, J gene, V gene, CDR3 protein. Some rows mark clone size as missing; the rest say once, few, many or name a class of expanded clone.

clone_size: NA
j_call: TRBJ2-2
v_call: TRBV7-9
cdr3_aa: ASSSGYTGELF

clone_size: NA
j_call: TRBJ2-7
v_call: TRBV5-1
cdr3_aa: AGSLVVSSYEQY

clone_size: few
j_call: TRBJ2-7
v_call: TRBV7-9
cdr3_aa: ASSPGLAGAYEQY

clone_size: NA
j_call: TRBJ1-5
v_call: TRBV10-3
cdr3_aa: AISESWTGSNQPQH

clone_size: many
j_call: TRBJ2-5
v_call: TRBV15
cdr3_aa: ATSRSYTSGGYQETQY

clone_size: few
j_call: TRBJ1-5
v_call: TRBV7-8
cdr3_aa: ASSLALGRYNQPQH

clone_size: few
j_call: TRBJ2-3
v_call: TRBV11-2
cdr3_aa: ASSPGRERDTQY

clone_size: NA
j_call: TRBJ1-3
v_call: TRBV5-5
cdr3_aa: AGSLVGGAWIDTIY

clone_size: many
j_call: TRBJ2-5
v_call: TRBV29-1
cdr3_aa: SIQKETQY

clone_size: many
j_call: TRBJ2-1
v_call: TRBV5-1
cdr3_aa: ASSLGLSYNEQF

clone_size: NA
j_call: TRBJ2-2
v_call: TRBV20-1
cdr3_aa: SARAVRVAGAYTGELF

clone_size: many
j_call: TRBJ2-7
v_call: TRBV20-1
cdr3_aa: SARDYTGGPSYEQY

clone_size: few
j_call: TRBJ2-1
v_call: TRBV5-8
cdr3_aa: ASSLARPHEQF

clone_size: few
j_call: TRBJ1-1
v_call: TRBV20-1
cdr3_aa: SAGTGGRMNTEAF

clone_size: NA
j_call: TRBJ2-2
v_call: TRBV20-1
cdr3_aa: SAEDPSALAGELF

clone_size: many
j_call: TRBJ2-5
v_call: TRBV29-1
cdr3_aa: SVAGLSETQY

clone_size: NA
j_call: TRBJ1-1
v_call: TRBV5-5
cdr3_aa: ASTRPGWNTEAF

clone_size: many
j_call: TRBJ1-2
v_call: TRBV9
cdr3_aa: ASSVVSGYGYT

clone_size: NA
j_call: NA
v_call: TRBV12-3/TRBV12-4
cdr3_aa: ASTFDQGEQY

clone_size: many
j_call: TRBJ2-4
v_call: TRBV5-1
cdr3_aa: ASSLLAGVYIQY

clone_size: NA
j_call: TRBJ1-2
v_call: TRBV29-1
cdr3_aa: SVEDQYRNYGYT

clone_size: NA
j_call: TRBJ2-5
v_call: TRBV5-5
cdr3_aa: ASYSMAGGEIQY

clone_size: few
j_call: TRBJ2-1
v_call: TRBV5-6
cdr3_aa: ASSPDGTGSYNEQF

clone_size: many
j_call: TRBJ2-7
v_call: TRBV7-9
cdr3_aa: ASSLAQGPPPYEQY

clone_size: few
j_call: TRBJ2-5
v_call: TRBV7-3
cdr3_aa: ASSAGLHETQY

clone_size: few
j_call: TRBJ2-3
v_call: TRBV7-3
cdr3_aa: ASSLTGITDTQY

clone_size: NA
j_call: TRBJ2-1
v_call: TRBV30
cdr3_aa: AWSIRARVHSYNEQF

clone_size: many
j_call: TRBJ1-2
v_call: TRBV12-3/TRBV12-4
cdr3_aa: ASSPPLARGGYT

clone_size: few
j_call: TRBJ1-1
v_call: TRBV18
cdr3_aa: ASSPLLGPEAF

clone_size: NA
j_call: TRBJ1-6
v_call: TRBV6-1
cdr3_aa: ATSREYSNSPLH